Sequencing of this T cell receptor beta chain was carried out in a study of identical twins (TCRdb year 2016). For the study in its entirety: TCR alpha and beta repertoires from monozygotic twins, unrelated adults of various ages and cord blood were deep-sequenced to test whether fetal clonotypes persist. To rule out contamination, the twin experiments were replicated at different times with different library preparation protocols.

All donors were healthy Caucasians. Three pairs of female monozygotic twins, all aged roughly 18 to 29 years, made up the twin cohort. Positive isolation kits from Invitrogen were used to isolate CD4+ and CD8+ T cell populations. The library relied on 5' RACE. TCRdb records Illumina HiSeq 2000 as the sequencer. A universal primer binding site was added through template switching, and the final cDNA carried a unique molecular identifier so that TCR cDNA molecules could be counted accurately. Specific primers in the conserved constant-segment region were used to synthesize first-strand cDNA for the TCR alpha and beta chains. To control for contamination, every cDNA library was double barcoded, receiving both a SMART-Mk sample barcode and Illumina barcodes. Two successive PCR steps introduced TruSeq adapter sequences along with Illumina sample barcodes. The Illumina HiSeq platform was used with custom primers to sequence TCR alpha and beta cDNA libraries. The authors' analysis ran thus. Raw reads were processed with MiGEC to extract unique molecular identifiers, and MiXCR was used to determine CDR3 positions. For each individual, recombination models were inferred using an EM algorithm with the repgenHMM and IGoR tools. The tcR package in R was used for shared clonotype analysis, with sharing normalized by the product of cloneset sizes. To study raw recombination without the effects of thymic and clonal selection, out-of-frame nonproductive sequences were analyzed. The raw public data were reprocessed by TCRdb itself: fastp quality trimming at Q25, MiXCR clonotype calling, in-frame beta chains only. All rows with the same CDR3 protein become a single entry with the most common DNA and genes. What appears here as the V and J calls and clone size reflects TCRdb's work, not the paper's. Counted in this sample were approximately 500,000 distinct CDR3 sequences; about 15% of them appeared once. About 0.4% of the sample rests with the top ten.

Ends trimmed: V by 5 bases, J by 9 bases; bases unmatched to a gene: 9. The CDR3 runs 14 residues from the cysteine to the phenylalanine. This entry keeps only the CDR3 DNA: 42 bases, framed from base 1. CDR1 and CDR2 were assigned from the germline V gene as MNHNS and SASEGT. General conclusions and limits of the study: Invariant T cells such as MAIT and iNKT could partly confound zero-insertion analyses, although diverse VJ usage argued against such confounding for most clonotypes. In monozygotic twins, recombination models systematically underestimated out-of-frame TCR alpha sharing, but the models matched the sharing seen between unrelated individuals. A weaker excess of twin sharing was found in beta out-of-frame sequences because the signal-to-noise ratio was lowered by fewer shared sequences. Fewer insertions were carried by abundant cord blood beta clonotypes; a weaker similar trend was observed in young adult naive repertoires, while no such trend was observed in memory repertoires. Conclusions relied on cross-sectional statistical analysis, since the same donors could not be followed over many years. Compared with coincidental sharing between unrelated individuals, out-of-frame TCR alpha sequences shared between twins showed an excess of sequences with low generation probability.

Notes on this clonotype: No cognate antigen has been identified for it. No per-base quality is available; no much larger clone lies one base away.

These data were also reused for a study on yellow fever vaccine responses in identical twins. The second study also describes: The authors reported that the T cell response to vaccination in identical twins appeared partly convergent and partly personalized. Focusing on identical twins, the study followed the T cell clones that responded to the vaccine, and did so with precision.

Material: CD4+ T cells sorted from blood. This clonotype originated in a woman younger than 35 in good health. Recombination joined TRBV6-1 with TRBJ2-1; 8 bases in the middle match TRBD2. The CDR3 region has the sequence CASSNLAGSGEQFF. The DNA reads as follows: TGTGCCAGCAGTAATTTAGCGGGATCGGGTGAGCAGTTCTTC.